One and the same sample provided the 20 T cell receptor beta chains below, sequenced in a study of blood T cell repertoires in COVID-19. Clones were sequenced by immunoSEQ multiplex PCR, and TCRdb holds only the in-frame ones, with some missing. The table shows under 80,000 clones, with about 80% occurring only once. The sample taken for sequencing was peripheral blood. Receptors were obtained from a human donor in a cohort sampled during active COVID-19.

With regard to this clone: Other DNA sequences in this specimen translate into the identical CDR3. The gene calls are TRBV6-2 or TRBV6-3 and TRBJ2-1, with 14 bases that match TRBD2. The germline V gene encodes CDR1 MNHEY and CDR2 SVGEGT. The CDR3 has 18 amino acids. V lost 2 bases to trimming and J lost 0 bases; unmatched junction nucleotides: 3. The chain's CDR3 is CASSYGTSGRSSYNEQFF. DNA of the CDR3: TGTGCCAGCAGTTACGGGACTAGCGGGAGAAGCTCCTACAATGAGCAGTTCTTC.

The rearrangement links TRBV5-8 to TRBJ1-1; D unresolved. Trimming took 4 bases from V and 0 from J, leaving 16 bases between them. Looked up from germline, CDR1 is SGHTS and CDR2 is YDEGEE. The CDR3 has 16 amino acids. The CDR3 nucleotides are TGTGCCAGCAGCCCAAACGAGGCCCACCTGAACACTGAAGCTTTCTTT. Residues: CASSPNEAHLNTEAFF. The full variable domain, with the rest looked up from reference TRBV5-8 and TRBJ1-1, is EAGVTQSPTHLIKTRGQQATLRCSPISGHTSVYWYQQALGLGLQFLLWYDEGEERNRGNFPPRFSGRQFPNYSSELNVNALELEDSALYLCASSPNEAHLNTEAFFGQGTRLTVV.

The CDR3: CASSRSGQLNTEAFF. For the CDR3, the DNA is TGTGCCAGCAGTCGCTCGGGACAGTTGAACACTGAAGCTTTCTTT. The chain employs TRBV6-5 and TRBJ1-1, with TRBD1 matching over 7 bases. This CDR3 is 15 amino acids long. J was trimmed by 0 bases and V by 5 bases; bases with no gene match: 6. Germline V gives CDR1 MNHEY, CDR2 SVGAGI.

The chain has TRBV6-1 and TRBJ2-7; 9 nucleotides line up with TRBD2. In germline, CDR1 is MNHNS, CDR2 SASEGT. The CDR3 has 16 amino acids. The V segment lost 3 bases and the J segment 2 bases; nucleotides outside the gene matches: 8. The DNA of the CDR3 is TGTGCCAGCAGTGAGAGTCCGGGACTAGCAGCCTACGAGCAGTACTTC. This translates into CASSESPGLAAYEQYF.

The rearrangement links TRBV5-1 to TRBJ2-1, with D possibly being TRBD2 (6 bases). Germline assignment: CDR1 SGHRS and CDR2 YFSETQ. This CDR3 spans 15 amino acids. Trimming removed 2 bases from V and 4 bases from J, with 13 bases in between. The CDR3 loop reads CASSFGYSGYNEQFF. CDR3 DNA: TGCGCCAGCAGCTTTGGGTATAGCGGTTACAATGAGCAGTTCTTC.

The CDR3 here is CASSPPGRENTGELFF. In nucleotides, the CDR3 is TGTGCCAGCAGCCCCCCGGGCAGGGAGAACACCGGGGAGCTGTTTTTT. V gene TRBV4-2 combines with J gene TRBJ2-2, with D possibly matching TRBD1 (5 bases). Per germline, CDR1 LGHNA and CDR2 YNFKEQ. The CDR3 extends over 16 amino acids. Trimming took off 4 bases at V and 1 base at J, with 13 bases between the two ends.

There are a few counts of this clone. The chain links TRBV27 to TRBJ2-5; tentatively, D is TRBD2 (6 bases). Trimming removed 2 bases from V and 2 bases from J, with 9 bases in between. The CDR3 contains 14 residues. Germline V lookup: CDR1 MNHEY, CDR2 SMNVEV (reference sequence). CDR3 nucleotide sequence: TGTGCCAGCAGTTTACAAGGGACTCAAGAGACCCAGTACTTC. This sequence encodes CASSLQGTQETQYF.

The chain combines TRBV14 with TRBJ1-1; 8 bases align to TRBD1. Germline CDR1 is SGHDN and CDR2 is FVKESK. Trimming cost V 6 bases and J 6 bases; bases outside gene matches: 12. The CDR3 totals 15 residues. In nucleotides, the CDR3 is TGTGCCAGCAGTTTCTCAGGGGGCGCTTACGCTGAAGCTTTCTTT. Residues: CASSFSGGAYAEAFF.

The V gene is TRBV28, the J gene TRBJ1-5; D may be TRBD1 (6 bases). The V gene's germline CDR1 is MDHEN and CDR2 SYDVKM. The CDR3 contains 15 residues. Trimming took 1 base from V and 3 from J, leaving 10 bases between them. CDR3 DNA sequence: TGTGCCAGCAGTTTATCTGGGACAATCAATCAGCCCCAGCATTTT. Translation: CASSLSGTINQPQHF.

J is TRBJ1-5 and V is TRBV19; D gene unclear. Looked up from germline, CDR1 is LNHDA and CDR2 is SQIVND (reference sequence). The V end lost 8 bases, the J end lost 3 bases, and 8 bases lay between the germline ends. The CDR3 length is 12 residues. The CDR3 region has the DNA TGTGCCAGTGGGGAGATCAATCAGCCCCAGCATTTT. This translates into CASGEINQPQHF.

This clone came up a few times. The gene calls are TRBV5-6 and TRBJ1-1; D ambiguous. Trimming cost V 0 bases and J 8 bases, with 8 bases left between them. Germline V gene lookup returns CDR1 SGHDT and CDR2 YYEEEE. The CDR3 sequence is 12 residues long. The CDR3 DNA reads TGTGCCAGCAGCTTGGCGTTGACAGAAGCTTTCTTT. It is translated as CASSLALTEAFF. The whole variable domain, filled in from reference TRBV5-6 and TRBJ1-1, reads DAGVTQSPTHLIKTRGQQVTLRCSPKSGHDTVSWYQQALGQGPQFIFQYYEEEERQRGNFPDRFSGHQFPNYSSELNVNALLLGDSALYLCASSLALTEAFFGQGTRLTVV.

The J gene is TRBJ2-1, the V gene TRBV6-1; 7 bases are a match to TRBD1. The CDR3 loop spans 15 amino acids. The trim removed 2 bases at V and 4 bases at J, leaving 5 bases unmatched. Germline assignment: CDR1 MNHNS and CDR2 SASEGT. The CDR3 reads CASSEYRGSYNEQFF. CDR3 DNA: TGTGCCAGCAGTGAATACAGGGGCTCGTACAATGAGCAGTTCTTC.

V and J are TRBV7-7 and TRBJ2-3; 8 bases are shared with TRBD1. Looked up from germline, CDR1 is SSHAT and CDR2 is FNYEAQ (reference sequence). This CDR3 has 16 amino acids. The junction had 7 bases not matched to a gene; V was cut back by 1 base and J by 4 bases. The CDR3 protein is CASSLGVAGGSDTQYF. CDR3 sequence (DNA): TGTGCCAGCAGCTTAGGGGTGGCAGGGGGCTCAGATACGCAGTATTTT. Full variable domain (outside the CDR3, taken from reference TRBV7-7 and TRBJ2-3): GAGVSQSPRYKVTKRGQDVTLRCDPISSHATLYWYQQALGQGPEFLTYFNYEAQPDKSGLPSDRFSAERPEGSISTLTIQRTEQRDSAMYRCASSLGVAGGSDTQYFGPGTRLTVL.

The chain links TRBV6-5 to TRBJ2-1, with a possible D match to TRBD1 (6 bases). Germline-derived CDR1 and CDR2 are MNHEY and SVGAGI. The CDR3 totals 15 residues. Trimming stripped 9 bases from V and 2 bases from J, with 17 bases between. The CDR3 here is CASRPTGFTYNEQFF. In nucleotides, the CDR3 is TGTGCCAGTCGACCCACAGGGTTTACCTACAATGAGCAGTTCTTC.

V gene TRBV30 combines with J gene TRBJ1-5; no reliable D call. This CDR3 region has 15 residues. V was shortened by 1 base and J by 1 base, with 11 bases between the two germline ends. Germline V gene data show CDR1 as GTSNPN and CDR2 as SVGIG (reference sequence). The CDR3 region has the DNA TGTGCCTGGAGTGGAGGGATAGCAAGCAATCAGCCCCAGCATTTT. Residues: CAWSGGIASNQPQHF. The full variable domain, its missing parts supplied by reference TRBV30 and TRBJ1-5, is SQTIHQWPATLVQPVGSPLSLECTVEGTSNPNLYWYRQAAGRGLQLLFYSVGIGQISSEVPQNLSASRPQDRQFILSSKKLLLSDSGFYLCAWSGGIASNQPQHFGDGTRLSIL.

This clone was picked up one time. This chain joins TRBV11-3 and TRBJ2-7; TRBD2 matches at 7 bases. The trim removed 1 base at V and 6 bases at J, leaving 6 bases unmatched. Germline V lookup: CDR1 SGHNT, CDR2 YENEEA. The CDR3 length is 14 residues. The CDR3 sequence: CASSLVGRRREQYF. The CDR3 DNA is TGTGCCAGCAGCTTAGTCGGGAGGCGCCGCGAGCAGTACTTC.

This clone occurred once. The rearrangement joins TRBV10-3 to TRBJ2-3, with D possibly TRBD1 on 5 matching bases. The CDR3 loop spans 13 amino acids. V was shortened by 6 bases and J by 3 bases, with 10 bases between the two germline ends. Germline loops: CDR1 ENHRY, CDR2 SYGVKD. CDR3 sequence (DNA): TGTGCCATCAGACCTGACAGTACAGATACGCAGTATTTT. It specifies CAIRPDSTDTQYF.

The V gene is TRBV9, the J gene TRBJ2-2, with TRBD2 matching over 7 bases. The CDR3 consists of 19 residues. CDR1 and CDR2 from the germline V gene are SGDLS and YYNGEE. V shed 0 bases and J 2 bases; nucleotides not matched to a gene: 13. The CDR3 DNA reads as TGTGCCAGCAGCGTAGCTACGATAGGGCTAGCGGATAACACCGGGGAGCTGTTTTTT. The encoded protein is CASSVATIGLADNTGELFF. Based on the CDR3 plus reference TRBV9 and TRBJ2-2, the full variable domain is DSGVTQTPKHLITATGQRVTLRCSPRSGDLSVYWYQQSLDQGLQFLIQYYNGEERAKGNILERFSAQQFPDLHSELNLSSLELGDSALYFCASSVATIGLADNTGELFFGEGSRLTVL.

The DNA for the CDR3 is TGTGCCAGCAGCTTCGTTCCACTCGGGCCAGGGGATGAGCAGTTCTTC. Amino acids: CASSFVPLGPGDEQFF. V is TRBV5-5 and J is TRBJ2-1; possibly TRBD1 for D (6 bases). The germline V and J ends were trimmed by 2 bases and 8 bases, with 20 bases remaining between them. The CDR3 has 16 residues. The germline V gene has CDR1 SGHKS and CDR2 YYEKEE (reference sequence).

The chain joins TRBV10-2 to TRBJ2-2; 10 bases agree with TRBD2. The V segment lost 2 bases and the J segment 4 bases; nucleotides outside the gene matches: 7. Germline V lookup: CDR1 WSHSY, CDR2 SAAADI. The CDR3 extends over 17 amino acids. The CDR3 loop reads CASSELSGRALTGELFF. The CDR3 region has the DNA TGCGCCAGCAGTGAGCTGAGCGGGAGGGCCCTCACCGGGGAGCTGTTTTTT.